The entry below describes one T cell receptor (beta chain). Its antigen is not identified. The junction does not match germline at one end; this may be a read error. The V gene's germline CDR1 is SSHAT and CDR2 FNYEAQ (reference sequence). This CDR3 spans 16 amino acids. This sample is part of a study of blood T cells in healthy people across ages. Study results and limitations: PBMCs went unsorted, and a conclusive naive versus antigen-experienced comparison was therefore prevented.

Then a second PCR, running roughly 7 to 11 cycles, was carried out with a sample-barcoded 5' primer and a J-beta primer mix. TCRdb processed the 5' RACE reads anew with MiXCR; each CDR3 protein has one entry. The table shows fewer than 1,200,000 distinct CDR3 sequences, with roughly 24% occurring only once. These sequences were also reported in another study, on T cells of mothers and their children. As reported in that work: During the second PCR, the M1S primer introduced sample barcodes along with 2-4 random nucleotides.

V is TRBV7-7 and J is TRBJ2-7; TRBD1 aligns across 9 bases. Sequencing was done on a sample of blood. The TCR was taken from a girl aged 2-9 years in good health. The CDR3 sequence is CASSCKIRTGDYEQYF. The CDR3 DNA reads TGTGCTAGCAGCTGCAAGATAAGGACAGGGGACTACGAGCAGTACTTC.